This passage covers 29 T cell receptor beta chains from one sample sequenced in a study of regulatory T cells in long-lasting Graves disease. Investigators prepared the TCR beta libraries by applying iRepertoire HTBI primers and Arm-PCR of CDR3 regions. TCRdb ran MiXCR on the multiplex PCR reads and lists one entry per CDR3 protein. The table shows some 370,000 distinct CDR3 sequences, with 20% to 25% occurring only once. Time point here: persistent/refractory GD, antithyroid drugs over 5 years with positive TRAb. PBMC-extracted RNA yielded the TCR library. The starting material was peripheral blood mononuclear cells (PBMCs), obtained when the disease was refractory, from a patient treated with antithyroid drugs. Receptors originate from a woman in her 40s with Graves disease.

The chain carries TRBV7-8 and TRBJ2-2, with 7 nucleotides matching TRBD2. Germline V gives CDR1 SGHVS, CDR2 FQNEAQ. The CDR3 is 13 amino acids. V lost 11 bases and J lost 3; bases outside the gene matches: 6. CDR3: CAWTRGDTGELFF. Here the CDR3 DNA reads TGTGCCTGGACACGGGGGGACACCGGGGAGCTGTTTTTT.

The chain uses TRBV20-1 and TRBJ1-6; 8 nucleotides align to TRBD1. The CDR3 has 15 residues. The V and J ends lost 1 base and 4 bases, in that order; junction bases with no gene match: 3. The germline CDR1 and CDR2 sequences are DFQATT and SNEGSKA (reference sequence). The CDR3 nucleotides are TGCAGTGCTAGAGGTGACAGGGGTTATAATTCACCCCTCCACTTT. Translating gives CSARGDRGYNSPLHF.

This clonotype was recorded at least ten times. The gene calls are TRBV6-5 and TRBJ2-2, with 8 bases matching TRBD2. The CDR3 spans 14 residues. Germline V gives CDR1 MNHEY, CDR2 SVGAGI. Losses at the gene ends were 4 bases for V and 8 bases for J; bases not matched to a gene: 6. CDR3 in amino acids: CASSLAGGSGELFF. CDR3 DNA sequence: TGTGCCAGCAGTTTGGCGGGAGGATCGGGGGAGCTGTTTTTT.

V is TRBV11-2 and J is TRBJ2-5; 12 bases are shared with TRBD2. V was clipped by 3 bases and J by 4 bases; unmatched bases: 3. The V gene's germline CDR1 is SGHAT and CDR2 FQNNGV. The CDR3 has 15 amino acids. The CDR3 loop is CASSFLAGGGETQYF. In DNA, the CDR3 is TGTGCCAGCAGCTTCCTAGCGGGAGGGGGAGAGACCCAGTACTTC.

The rearrangement joins TRBV28 to TRBJ2-3; no firm D call. Trimming took off 8 bases at V and 6 bases at J, with 3 bases between the two ends. Germline CDR1 and CDR2: MDHEN and SYDVKM. The CDR3 runs to 9 residues. The chain's CDR3 is CASRDTQYF. The DNA of the CDR3 is TGTGCCAGCCGCGATACGCAGTATTTT.

The J gene is TRBJ1-1, the V gene TRBV7-3, with D perhaps TRBD1 (5 bases). Germline-derived CDR1 and CDR2 are SGHTA and FQGTGA. The V gene lost 4 bases and the J gene lost 1 base, with 13 bases spanning the gap. CDR3 length equals 15 residues. The CDR3 DNA reads as TGTGCCAGCAGCTCAGGGAGGCAGCAGAACACTGAAGCTTTCTTT. Translation gives CASSSGRQQNTEAFF.

The rearrangement joins TRBV7-3 to TRBJ2-3; a possible D gene is TRBD1 (5 bases). The CDR3 is made up of 14 amino acids. Trimming stripped 5 bases from V and 2 bases from J, with 11 bases between. Germline V gives CDR1 SGHTA, CDR2 FQGTGA. The CDR3 loop reads CASSAKGHTDTQYF. The DNA of the CDR3 is TGTGCCAGCAGCGCCAAGGGGCACACAGATACGCAGTATTTT.

This clonotype has ten or more counts. V and J are TRBV9 and TRBJ2-6; 12 bases align to TRBD1. This CDR3 region has 18 residues. V lost 4 bases and J lost 2; bases outside the gene matches: 7. Germline V CDR1 and CDR2: SGDLS, YYNGEE. CDR3 nucleotides: TGTGCCAGCAGCCCAGTCGGGACAGGGGGCGCTGGGGCCAACGTCCTGACTTTC. Translation gives CASSPVGTGGAGANVLTF.

This clonotype was observed at least ten times. The chain is built from TRBV28 and TRBJ2-5; 7 bases match TRBD2. The V gene end was trimmed by 6 bases and the J gene end by 2 bases; junction bases not matched to a gene: 6. The CDR3 sequence is 14 residues long. Germline V gene sequence: CDR1 MDHEN, CDR2 SYDVKM. This CDR3 is CASRDTLAQETQYF. CDR3 in DNA: TGTGCCAGCAGGGACACACTAGCGCAAGAGACCCAGTACTTC. The variable domain in full, completed from reference TRBV28 and TRBJ2-5, reads DVKVTQSSRYLVKRTGEKVFLECVQDMDHENMFWYRQDPGLGLRLIYFSYDVKMKEKGDIPEGYSVSREKKERFSLILESASTNQTSMYLCASRDTLAQETQYFGPGTRLLVL.

In its sample, this clonotype was seen many times. DNA of the CDR3: TGTGCCAGCCTCTACTCTGGTGGCAGCCACTCTGGAAACACCATATATTTT. Its protein product is CASLYSGGSHSGNTIYF. The chain links TRBV28 to TRBJ1-3; D unclear. In germline, CDR1 is MDHEN, CDR2 SYDVKM. CDR3 length equals 17 residues. Trimming stripped 8 bases from V and 0 bases from J, with 20 bases between.

The chain employs TRBV7-2 and TRBJ2-1; TRBD2 aligns across 8 bases. The length of the CDR3 is 19 residues. Trimming cost V 4 bases and J 2 bases; bases outside gene matches: 16. Per the germline V gene, CDR1 is SGHTA and CDR2 is FQGNSA. Here the CDR3 reads CASSSRPESSGPTYNEQFF. Here the CDR3 DNA reads TGTGCCAGCAGCTCAAGGCCGGAATCTAGCGGGCCCACCTACAATGAGCAGTTCTTC.

This clonotype was counted between two and nine times. The rearrangement links TRBV7-9 to TRBJ2-2; 11 bases map to TRBD2. This CDR3 has 16 residues. Germline V CDR1 and CDR2: SEHNR, FQNEAQ (reference sequence). V dropped 6 bases and J dropped 3; count of bases not matched to a gene: 6. The chain's CDR3 is CASSGPGLADTGELFF. The CDR3 DNA is TGTGCCAGCAGTGGACCGGGACTAGCGGACACCGGGGAGCTGTTTTTT.

This sequence joins TRBV12-3 or TRBV12-4 and TRBJ1-2, with 8 bases lining up with TRBD1. The CDR3 extends over 14 amino acids. V gave up 3 bases and J gave up 3 bases; unmatched junction bases: 3. The CDR3 reads CASSLQGAYYGYTF. The CDR3 DNA reads as TGTGCCAGCAGTTTGCAGGGGGCGTACTATGGCTACACCTTC.

The chain employs TRBV5-8 and TRBJ1-5; D is unclear. V was clipped by 0 bases and J by 6 bases, with 7 bases between them. Germline V gives CDR1 SGHTS, CDR2 YDEGEE. The CDR3 spans 13 residues. DNA of the CDR3: TGTGCCAGCAGCTTGGAGTATGGTCAGCCCCAGCATTTT. It encodes CASSLEYGQPQHF.

This clonotype appeared many times. The V gene is TRBV28, the J gene TRBJ2-2, with unresolved D. Trimming removed 8 bases from V and 7 bases from J, with 11 bases in between. This CDR3 comprises 12 residues. Germline V gives CDR1 MDHEN, CDR2 SYDVKM. Here the CDR3 reads CASRAPVGELFF. The CDR3 DNA follows: TGTGCCAGCCGGGCCCCTGTCGGGGAGCTGTTTTTT.

This chain uses TRBV11-2 with TRBJ2-4, with TRBD2 identical over 9 bases. The CDR3 runs 15 residues. Germline lookup yields CDR1 SGHAT and CDR2 FQNNGV. With V trimmed by 4 bases and J by 12 bases, 13 bases remained unmatched. The CDR3 DNA is TGTGCCAGCAGCTCCACCCTAGCGGGATGGTACACTCAGTACTTC. It codes for CASSSTLAGWYTQYF.

The chain carries TRBV7-9 and TRBJ2-7; D ambiguous. The CDR3 length is 14 residues. Per the germline V gene, CDR1 is SEHNR and CDR2 is FQNEAQ (reference sequence). Trimming removed 3 bases at V and 3 bases at J, with 12 bases between. CDR3 DNA: TGTGCCAGCAGCTTGAGTGGTTGGGGCTACGAGCAGTACTTC. Protein sequence: CASSLSGWGYEQYF.

This clonotype was observed at least ten times. The J gene is TRBJ1-6, the V gene TRBV28; D is unclear. The germline CDR1 and CDR2 sequences are MDHEN and SYDVKM. V lost 7 bases and J lost 0, with 19 bases in between. This CDR3 comprises 18 residues. The CDR3 DNA reads TGTGCCAGCAATAAACTTAACCTCAGGAGCTCCTATAATTCACCCCTCCACTTT. It is translated as CASNKLNLRSSYNSPLHF. Full variable domain (missing parts from reference TRBV28 and TRBJ1-6): DVKVTQSSRYLVKRTGEKVFLECVQDMDHENMFWYRQDPGLGLRLIYFSYDVKMKEKGDIPEGYSVSREKKERFSLILESASTNQTSMYLCASNKLNLRSSYNSPLHFGNGTRLTVT.

This clonotype appeared a few times. Germline is not matched at one junction end, which may reflect a read error. V usage is TRBV20-1 and J usage is TRBJ2-5; 9 nucleotides align to TRBD2. With the DNA end fitting TRBJ2-1 better, the J assignment may be wrong. This CDR3 spans 13 amino acids. Germline-derived CDR1 and CDR2 are DFQATT and SNEGSKA (reference sequence). The CDR3 DNA follows: TGCAGTGCTAGTAGCGGGGGCTACGATGAGCAGTTCTTC. Protein: CSASSGGYDEQFF.

The chain employs TRBV5-5 and TRBJ2-7; D not resolved. This CDR3 comprises 14 residues. Germline V CDR1 and CDR2: SGHKS, YYEKEE (reference sequence). Deletions cut 0 bases from V and 2 bases from J, with 9 bases between. The CDR3 nucleotides are TGTGCCAGCAGCTTGGATCTCGATCCCTACGAGCAGTACTTC. Residues: CASSLDLDPYEQYF.

This clonotype was seen a few times. This rearrangement joins TRBV10-3 to TRBJ1-2; no reliable D call. Trimming removed 3 bases from V and 5 bases from J, with 7 bases in between. The CDR3 loop spans 12 amino acids. Per germline, CDR1 ENHRY and CDR2 SYGVKD. The CDR3: CAISERDYGYTF. For the CDR3, the DNA is TGTGCCATCAGTGAACGGGATTATGGCTACACCTTC.

This clonotype was recorded at least ten times. The gene calls are TRBV11-2 and TRBJ1-5; no clear D gene. There are 15 residues in the CDR3. V was cut by 1 base and J by 0 bases, with 7 bases left in between. Looked up from germline, CDR1 is SGHAT and CDR2 is FQNNGV. The CDR3 DNA reads TGTGCCAGCAGCTTAGCGGCGGGTAGCAATCAGCCCCAGCATTTT. Translated, it gives CASSLAAGSNQPQHF.

The rearrangement uses TRBV27 and TRBJ2-1; TRBD1 aligns across 9 bases. CDR3 length: 13 residues. Germline V CDR1 and CDR2: MNHEY, SMNVEV (reference sequence). The ends lost 4 bases at V and 8 bases at J; junction bases unmatched: 3. The CDR3 sequence is CASSSTGGHEQFF. The CDR3 coding sequence is TGTGCCAGCAGTTCAACAGGGGGCCATGAGCAGTTCTTC.

This clonotype has a count of ten or more. The V gene is TRBV28, the J gene TRBJ2-7, with D perhaps being TRBD1 or TRBD2 (6 bases each). CDR1 MDHEN and CDR2 SYDVKM come from the germline V gene. The CDR3 is 16 residues long. V lost 6 bases and J 6 bases, leaving 24 bases between the germline ends. CDR3 DNA: TGTGCCAGCAGGATAATAGGGACCCGAGGAGGGGGCGAGCAGTACTTC. Its translation is CASRIIGTRGGGEQYF.

This chain links TRBV6-2 or TRBV6-3 with TRBJ2-5, with 7 bases identical to TRBD1. The CDR3 totals 14 residues. CDR1 and CDR2 from the germline V gene are MNHEY and SVGEGT. The J segment lost 4 bases and the V segment lost 5 bases, leaving 7 bases of the junction unmatched. The CDR3 here is CASSAWTGAETQYF. The CDR3 region has the DNA TGTGCCAGCAGTGCTTGGACAGGTGCAGAGACCCAGTACTTC.

This clonotype has a count of ten or more. The chain carries TRBV6-2 or TRBV6-3 and TRBJ2-7, with D possibly being TRBD1 (6 bases). With 0 bases removed from V and 5 bases from J, the gap between germline ends came to 11 bases. Germline CDR1 MNHEY, CDR2 SVGEGT. The CDR3 has 14 amino acids. CDR3 DNA sequence: TGTGCCAGCAGTTACTCGGGCAACAGGGACGAGCAGTACTTC. It is translated as CASSYSGNRDEQYF.

The chain uses TRBV13 and TRBJ2-7; the match to TRBD2 covers 7 bases. The CDR3 loop spans 14 amino acids. With V trimmed by 4 bases and J by 0 bases, 3 bases remained unmatched. From germline, CDR1 is PRHDT and CDR2 FYEKMQ (reference sequence). CDR3 nucleotides: TGTGCCAGCAGCTCTGGACTAGTCTCCTACGAGCAGTACTTC. Encoded protein: CASSSGLVSYEQYF.

The gene calls are TRBV5-4 and TRBJ1-1, with D perhaps TRBD1 (6 bases). V lost 1 base and J 3 bases, leaving 10 bases between the germline ends. From germline, CDR1 is SGHNT and CDR2 YYREEE (reference sequence). The CDR3 length is 14 residues. The CDR3 coding sequence is TGTGCCAGCAGCTTGTCGGGGGCGCACACTGAAGCTTTCTTT. Protein: CASSLSGAHTEAFF.

This clonotype was counted ten times or more. The chain recombines TRBV5-6 with TRBJ2-7; 14 bases fit TRBD2. Germline V gene lookup returns CDR1 SGHDT and CDR2 YYEEEE. The CDR3 totals 15 residues. V lost 4 bases to trimming and J lost 3 bases; unmatched junction nucleotides: 3. The chain's CDR3 is CASSRGLAGGYEQYF. CDR3 nucleotides: TGTGCCAGCAGCCGAGGACTAGCGGGAGGCTACGAGCAGTACTTC.